Each of the 14 T cell receptor beta chains below was sequenced from the same sample in a study of Graves' ophthalmopathy and Graves' hyperthyroidism. As the template, RNA transcripts were used to amplify TCR beta CDR3 regions. HTBI primers were employed in first-round RT-PCR, then a second-round multiplex PCR followed. A single record per CDR3 protein comes from TCRdb applying MiXCR to the multiplex PCR reads. The table has approximately 1.2 million distinct CDR3 sequences, about two fifths seen once. What was sequenced was peripheral blood or thyroid tissue (not recorded which). These receptors all come from an adult man with Graves' hyperthyroidism.

This clonotype has a count of ten or more. V and J are TRBV2 and TRBJ2-2; 7 bases fit TRBD2. From germline, CDR1 is SNHLY and CDR2 FYNNEI. The J segment lost 2 bases and the V segment lost 7 bases, leaving 1 base of the junction unmatched. The CDR3 extends over 13 amino acids. CDR3 sequence reads: CASKRDNTGELFF. CDR3 DNA sequence: TGTGCCAGCAAGCGGGACAACACCGGGGAGCTGTTTTTT.

The gene calls are TRBV14 and TRBJ2-7, with D perhaps TRBD2 (6 bases). With 3 bases removed from V and 5 bases from J, the gap between germline ends came to 17 bases. Germline CDR1 SGHDN, CDR2 FVKESK. CDR3 length: 15 residues. CDR3 sequence: CASSQRDASKDEQYF. The CDR3 DNA sequence: TGTGCCAGCAGCCAGCGGGACGCAAGTAAGGACGAGCAGTACTTC.

A remark on this clonotype: A much larger clone is a single base away; this may be a read error. The chain couples TRBV7-9 to TRBJ2-7, with D tentatively TRBD1 (6 bases). Trimming removed 5 bases at V and 2 bases at J, with 16 bases between. The CDR3 runs to 15 residues. The germline V gene encodes CDR1 SEHNR and CDR2 FQNEAQ (reference sequence). CDR3 coding DNA: TGTGCCAGCAGCGGGACACCAGGGGCCCCCTACGAGCAGTACTTC. It codes for CASSGTPGAPYEQYF.

This clonotype was seen repeatedly, ten times or more. The chain has TRBV12-3 or TRBV12-4 and TRBJ2-7; 7 bases are a match to TRBD1. V lost 6 bases and J lost 2; bases outside the gene matches: 10. This CDR3 region has 15 residues. In nucleotides, the CDR3 is TGTGCCAGCAGCTCGGGGACAGCCTCAACCTACGAGCAGTACTTC. Residues: CASSSGTASTYEQYF.

In its sample, this clonotype was seen once. The CDR3 ends on some other residue instead of the conserved phenylalanine or tryptophan, so this is likely a read error. Because the CDR3's place on the DNA is in doubt, the DNA is left out and the CDR3 is given as listed by TCRdb. CDR3 sequence: CAIRDRLRANYGYTFGS. The V gene is TRBV10-3, the J gene TRBJ2-5. The length of the CDR3 is 17 amino acids, counting both ends. Germline V CDR1 and CDR2: ENHRY, SYGVKD.

The chain employs TRBV6-5 and TRBJ1-5; 8 bases align to TRBD1. CDR3 length: 14 residues. Trimming removed 6 bases from V and 7 bases from J; junction bases left unmatched: 8. CDR1 is MNHEY and CDR2 is SVGAGI in the germline V gene. The CDR3 sequence is CASSTGGFVQPQHF. Written as DNA, the CDR3 is TGTGCCAGCAGCACAGGGGGTTTCGTGCAGCCCCAGCATTTT.

This clonotype was detected ten times or more. This chain connects TRBV10-3 to TRBJ2-5; D not certain. The germline V gene has CDR1 ENHRY and CDR2 SYGVKD. The CDR3 is 13 amino acids. With 0 bases removed from V and 5 bases from J, the gap between germline ends came to 7 bases. CDR3 DNA: TGTGCCATCAGTGAGTCGCCTTCGGAGACCCAGTACTTC. It codes for CAISESPSETQYF.

As concerns this clonotype: A read error may account for a junction end that differs from germline. The CDR3 loop reads CASSQPWRGSYEQYF. CDR3 nucleotides: TGCGCCAGCAGCCAACCGTGGAGGGGGTCATACGAGCAGTACTTC. The genes are TRBV11-2 and TRBJ2-7, with D perhaps being TRBD1 or TRBD2 (6 bases each). Germline V CDR1 and CDR2: SGHAT, FQNNGV. The CDR3 consists of 15 residues.

The chain links TRBV5-1 to TRBJ1-2; D not certain. The CDR3 has 13 amino acids. Germline V lookup: CDR1 SGHRS, CDR2 YFSETQ. The V end was cut by 4 bases, the J end by 8 bases, with 15 bases between. This CDR3 reads CASSPGEGFGYTF. In DNA form, the CDR3 reads TGCGCCAGCAGCCCCGGGGAAGGGTTCGGCTACACCTTC.

This clonotype showed up many times. The chain joins TRBV12-3 or TRBV12-4 to TRBJ2-7, with D possibly being TRBD2 (5 bases). The CDR3 runs to 15 residues. With 4 bases removed from V and 0 bases from J, the gap between germline ends came to 13 bases. CDR3 nucleotide sequence: TGTGCCAGCAGTTCGGGCCCTGGGAGCTCCTACGAGCAGTACTTC. It codes for CASSSGPGSSYEQYF.

The CDR3 spells CATSRVAGASDEAFF. DNA for the CDR3: TGTGCCACCAGCAGAGTGGCAGGGGCGTCAGATGAAGCTTTCTTT. The J gene is TRBJ1-1, the V gene TRBV15, with a tentative D call TRBD1 (6 bases). Trimming removed 1 base from V and 7 bases from J, with 16 bases in between. This CDR3 has 15 amino acids. Germline-derived CDR1 and CDR2 are LNHNV and YYDKDF (reference sequence).

The sample holds many counts of this clonotype. The chain joins TRBV5-4 to TRBJ2-7; TRBD1 agrees at 9 bases. J gave up 4 bases and V 0 bases, and 5 bases lay outside the gene matches. This CDR3 has 15 amino acids. Per germline, CDR1 SGHNT and CDR2 YYREEE (reference sequence). CDR3 bases: TGTGCCAGCAGCTTGGAACAGGGGGCTCCTTACGAGCAGTACTTC. This sequence encodes CASSLEQGAPYEQYF. The complete variable domain, with remaining parts taken from reference TRBV5-4 and TRBJ2-7, reads ETGVTQSPTHLIKTRGQQVTLRCSSQSGHNTVSWYQQALGQGPQFIFQYYREEENGRGNFPPRFSGLQFPNYSSELNVNALELDDSALYLCASSLEQGAPYEQYFGPGTRLTVT.

This chain joins TRBV6-5 and TRBJ1-6; 7 bases map to TRBD1. CDR1 is MNHEY, CDR2 SVGAGI, per germline. Trimming cost V 4 bases and J 4 bases; bases outside gene matches: 4. The CDR3 covers 15 residues. As DNA, the CDR3 is TGTGCCAGCAGTTTTTCAGGGGGATATAATTCACCCCTCCACTTT. Protein sequence: CASSFSGGYNSPLHF.

This clonotype was observed a handful of times. This chain joins TRBV4-2 and TRBJ1-3, with TRBD1 identical over 10 bases. This CDR3 comprises 17 residues. Per the germline V gene, CDR1 is LGHNA and CDR2 is YNFKEQ. The trim removed 0 bases at V and 5 bases at J, leaving 7 bases unmatched. The CDR3 DNA reads TGTGCCAGCAGCCAAGATTCCGGGACAGGGGATAGAAACACCATATATTTT. Protein sequence: CASSQDSGTGDRNTIYF.